Sequencing of this T cell receptor (beta chain) was carried out in a study of blood T cell repertoires in COVID-19. Overall study context: Sample material is recorded as cDNA or gDNA derived from T cells, B-cell-depleted T cells, or PBMCs.

The CDR3 consists of 13 residues. CDR1 is SNHLY and CDR2 is FYNNEI in the germline V gene. The V end was cut by 8 bases, the J end by 5 bases, with 14 bases between. Original processing methods: The assay estimated nucleated cells by amplifying reference gene primers. Clones were read by immunoSEQ multiplex PCR, and TCRdb kept only the in-frame ones, dropping some. That table is the source of V, J and clone size, and D and trimming were worked out from the DNA. This table has around 230,000 clones, roughly 90% appearing once. Ages ranged from about 18 to 89 years, with residence in approximately 23 US areas.

This TCR was recovered from a woman aged 25 to 39 with acute COVID-19. The rearrangement uses TRBV2 and TRBJ2-3, with a tentative D call TRBD2 (6 bases). The sample was PBMCs or T cells enriched from blood (not recorded which). The CDR3 nucleotides read TGTGCCAGCCGTACGGGGGTGAAAGATACGCAGTATTTT. It encodes CASRTGVKDTQYF.